Listed below are T cell receptor beta chains from one sample, sequenced in a study of post-analysis software for immune sequencing data. TCRdb passed the PCR reads through MiXCR, listing each CDR3 protein once. The profile shows about 540,000 distinct CDR3 sequences, approximately 34% of them singletons. The sequenced sample was blood. The receptors were sampled from a girl aged 2-17 years with multiple sclerosis. Each CDR3 is given with its conserved first and last residue. Each record gives: V gene, J gene, clone size, D gene, CDR3 DNA, CDR3 protein. D genes are given only for firm matches. Clone size appears in some rows only: once, few, many, or a class for an expanded clone.

TRBV5-6	TRBJ2-5	few	.	TGTGCCAGCAGCTCCTATTACAAAGAGACCCAGTACTTC	CASSSYYKETQYF
TRBV20-1	TRBJ1-5	.	.	TGCAGTGCTAGTGATCGGGGAGGCGGAGGTCAGCCCCAGCATTTT	CSASDRGGGGQPQHF
TRBV7-8	TRBJ2-6	few	.	TGTGCCAGCAGCTTAGCCCAGGGCCCAACTGGGGCCAACGTCCTGACTTTC	CASSLAQGPTGANVLTF
TRBV5-1	TRBJ2-7	.	TRBD1	TGCGCCAGCAGGCAAGGGGACAGATCCTACGAGCAGTACTTC	CASRQGDRSYEQYF
TRBV20-1	TRBJ2-4	few	.	TGCAGTGGGGGGGGCCAGGCCAAAAACATTCAGTACTTC	CSGGGQAKNIQYF
TRBV2	TRBJ1-1	few	TRBD1	TGTGCCAGCAGGTCCAGGGGGCTTGACACTGAAGCTTTCTTT	CASRSRGLDTEAFF
TRBV15	TRBJ1-1	.	TRBD1	TGTGCCACCAGCTGGCCAGGGGGTAGGGTGAACACTGAAGCTTTCTTT	CATSWPGGRVNTEAFF
TRBV6-1	TRBJ1-5	few	.	TGTGCCAGTTGCTTCGACAGACTCAATCAGCCCCAGCATTTT	CASCFDRLNQPQHF
TRBV5-1	TRBJ2-2	.	TRBD2	TGCGCCAGCAGCTTGATTCCTAGCGGGGTGATGACCGGGGAGCTGTTTTTT	CASSLIPSGVMTGELFF
TRBV27	TRBJ2-7	.	.	TGTGCCAGCAGTTTATCGAGTCCCTACGAGCAGTACTTC	CASSLSSPYEQYF
TRBV28	TRBJ2-3	few	.	TGTGCCAGCCGTAGGTCGGATACGCAGTATTTT	CASRRSDTQYF
TRBV9	TRBJ2-1	.	TRBD1	TGTGCCAGCAGTGGACAGGGGCGATCCTTAACCTACAATGAGCAGTTCTTC	CASSGQGRSLTYNEQFF
TRBV2	TRBJ2-3	few	TRBD1	TGTGCCAGCAGCGAGGGGGCAGGGCTTAGCACAGATACGCAGTATTTT	CASSEGAGLSTDTQYF
TRBV29-1	TRBJ1-1	many	.	TGCAGCGTTGAGGGCCAGATGAACACTGAAGCTTTCTTT	CSVEGQMNTEAFF
TRBV7-2	TRBJ2-5	.	TRBD1	TGTGCCAGCAGCTTAGCGAGCAGGGGGCATGAGACCCAGTACTTC	CASSLASRGHETQYF
TRBV5-1	TRBJ1-5	.	TRBD1	TGCGCCAGCAGACCCGGGACAGGGGACGGTCAGCCCCAGCATTTT	CASRPGTGDGQPQHF
TRBV20-1	TRBJ2-5	.	.	TGCAGTGCCCCCAGGGTAGGCGAAGAGACCCAGTACTTC	CSAPRVGEETQYF
TRBV7-9	TRBJ2-5	few	.	TGTGCCAGCAGCCCGTATAAGCTCATCCAAGAGACCCAGTACTTC	CASSPYKLIQETQYF
TRBV5-6	TRBJ2-5	few	.	TGTGCCAGCAGCGGCCAGAGGGTTGAGCAGTACTTC	CASSGQRVEQYF
TRBV7-2	TRBJ1-3	.	.	TGTGCCAGCAGCTTAGCGCGGGGGGACCTAGGAAACACCATATATTTT	CASSLARGDLGNTIYF
TRBV7-8	TRBJ2-1	.	TRBD2	TGTGCCAGCAGCTTAGCGTCTAGCGGGGGTGGAACCTACAATGAGCAGTTCTTC	CASSLASSGGGTYNEQFF
TRBV6-5	TRBJ2-1	few	TRBD2	TGTGCCAGCTTGGGGCTAGCGGGGGGTGAGCAGTTCTTC	CASLGLAGGEQFF
TRBV5-1	TRBJ1-4	once	.	TGCGCCAGCAGCTTTGCAGGGGACGGAAAAAAACTGTTTTTT	CASSFAGDGKKLFF
TRBV6-1	TRBJ2-6	few	.	TGTGCCAGCAGTGAGTTGACAGCCATGTCCTCTGGGGCCAACGTCCTGACTTTC	CASSELTAMSSGANVLTF
TRBV12-3/TRBV12-4	TRBJ2-7	few	TRBD2	TGTGCCAGCAGTACTGGACTAGCGGAGTACTTC	CASSTGLAEYF
TRBV28	TRBJ2-2	.	.	TGTGCCAGCAGCCCCAGGGGATTGGGAAGGGTGAACACCGGGGAGCTGTTTTTT	CASSPRGLGRVNTGELFF
TRBV20-1	TRBJ2-3	.	.	TGCAGTGCTAGAAATTGGGACAGCACAGATACGCAGTATTTT	CSARNWDSTDTQYF
TRBV18	TRBJ2-5	.	.	TGTGCCAGCTCACCAGGCTCAGTTCAAGAGACCCAGTACTTC	CASSPGSVQETQYF
TRBV11-3	TRBJ2-1	.	TRBD2	TGTGCCAGCAGCTTAGCCCCTACTAGCGGGGGAGAGCAGTTCTTC	CASSLAPTSGGEQFF
TRBV29-1	TRBJ2-7	few	.	TGCAGCGTCCGACCGGGAAACTCCTACGAGCAGTACTTC	CSVRPGNSYEQYF
TRBV29-1	TRBJ2-4	many	.	TGCAGCGCGGGAGACGACAAAAACATTCAGTACTTC	CSAGDDKNIQYF
TRBV9	TRBJ1-1	few	.	TGTGCCAGCAGCTCCCGGACAGACGAAGCTTTCTTT	CASSSRTDEAFF
TRBV15	TRBJ2-1	.	.	TGTGCCACAAGGACAGCGCGGTCCAATGAGCAGTTCTTC	CATRTARSNEQFF
TRBV10-3	TRBJ2-1	.	.	TGTGCCATCAGTGACCGGCGGGGACCCTACAATGAGCAGTTCTTC	CAISDRRGPYNEQFF
TRBV5-6	TRBJ2-7	.	TRBD2	TGTACCAGCAGCTTGGCCCGGACTAGCGGTAGCTCCTACGAGCAGTACTTC	CTSSLARTSGSSYEQYF
TRBV9	TRBJ2-1	.	.	TGTGCCAGCAGCGTAGCGGGGGCCTACTACAATGAGCAGTTCTTC	CASSVAGAYYNEQFF
TRBV29-1	TRBJ2-5	few	.	TGCAGCGTTGAGCCCCGGGACCAAGAGACCCAGTACTTC	CSVEPRDQETQYF
TRBV6-5	TRBJ1-1	few	.	TGTGCCAGCAGTTCCCTCGGTTACACTGAAGCTTTCTTT	CASSSLGYTEAFF
TRBV12-3/TRBV12-4	TRBJ2-7	few	TRBD2	TGTGCCAGCAGTGAGACTAGCTTCTTCTACGAGCAGTACTTC	CASSETSFFYEQYF
TRBV3-1	TRBJ1-2	.	.	TGTGCCGGCAGCCAAGGGGGGGTCTATGGCTACACCTTC	CAGSQGGVYGYTF
TRBV20-1	TRBJ1-5	.	.	TGCAGTGCTAGCAGGGGTCCGCCCCAGCATTTT	CSASRGPPQHF
TRBV10-3	TRBJ2-5	.	.	TGTGCCATCAGTGGTCGGCAGGGGGGAGAAGAGACCCAGTACTTC	CAISGRQGGEETQYF
TRBV20-1	TRBJ2-7	few	TRBD1	TGCAGTGCGTCGGGACAGGGGGCTGGCGAGCAGTACTTC	CSASGQGAGEQYF
TRBV11-2	TRBJ2-5	medium-sized	.	TGTGCCAGCAGGAGGGGATTAGCCCTCCAAGAGACCCAGTACTTC	CASRRGLALQETQYF
TRBV15	TRBJ2-5	.	.	TGTGCCACCAGCAGTGTAGGCAGATCGGAGACCCAGTACTTC	CATSSVGRSETQYF
TRBV20-1	TRBJ1-1	.	.	TGCAGTGGGAGCATAAATTCTGCTGAAGCTTTCTTT	CSGSINSAEAFF
TRBV5-6	TRBJ2-1	few	.	TGTGCCAGCAGCTTGGCCAACCGGGTCGGGTCCTACAATGAGCAGTTCTTC	CASSLANRVGSYNEQFF
TRBV2	TRBJ1-4	many	TRBD1	TGTGCCAGCAGTGACGGGACAGGGGGAGGAAAACTGTTTTTT	CASSDGTGGGKLFF